The rows below give T cell receptor beta chains drawn from one sample of a study of T cell responses to AZD1222 COVID-19 vaccine. Data came from immunoSEQ multiplex PCR; TCRdb stores just in-frame clones and leaves some out. This sample has 95,000 to 100,000 clones, with roughly 87% found just once. Sequencing was performed on peripheral blood, taken on day 0 of AZD1222 vaccination. These receptors were collected from an adult in good health. Both conserved end residues are part of each CDR3. The order of the fields is J gene, V gene, clone size, D gene, CDR3 protein, CDR3 DNA. A D gene is named only where the DNA matches it firmly. Clone size appears in some rows only: once, few, many, or a class for an expanded clone.

TRBJ2-7 TRBV7-9 NA NA CASSEHSYEQYF TGTGCCAGCAGCGAACATAGCTACGAGCAGTACTTC
TRBJ2-3 TRBV3-1/TRBV3-2 NA TRBD2 CASSQDKVTSGMDTQYF TGTGCCAGCAGCCAAGATAAGGTGACTAGCGGGATGGATACGCAGTATTTT
TRBJ2-2 TRBV7-3 NA TRBD2 CASSLAGGSTGELFF TGTGCCAGCAGTTTAGCGGGAGGGAGCACCGGGGAGCTGTTTTTT
TRBJ2-5 TRBV27 NA NA CASSLRNRETQYF TGTGCCAGCAGTTTAAGGAATCGAGAGACCCAGTACTTC
TRBJ2-7 TRBV10-2 NA TRBD1 CASSSRQGAYEQYF TGCGCCAGCAGTTCACGACAGGGGGCTTACGAGCAGTACTTC
TRBJ1-2 TRBV4-1 NA NA CASSQDRGKWRPYGYTF TGCGCCAGCAGCCAAGATCGAGGAAAATGGAGGCCCTATGGCTACACCTTC
TRBJ2-7 TRBV25-1 NA TRBD1 CASSDWTGNPDYEQYF TGTGCCAGCAGTGATTGGACAGGGAACCCAGACTACGAGCAGTACTTC
TRBJ2-1 TRBV10-2 NA TRBD2 CASREAGAPYNEQFF TGCGCCAGCAGAGAAGCGGGAGCGCCCTACAATGAGCAGTTCTTC
TRBJ2-2 TRBV6-5 NA NA CASRRMGTGELFF TGTGCCAGCAGGAGGATGGGGACCGGGGAGCTGTTTTTT
TRBJ1-1 TRBV7-8 NA NA CASSLVRHRRGYAFF TGTGCCAGCAGCTTAGTACGCCACCGTCGGGGGTATGCTTTCTTT
TRBJ2-7 TRBV7-2 NA TRBD2 CASSLVLAGGPYEQYF TGTGCCAGCAGCTTAGTTCTAGCGGGAGGGCCGTACGAGCAGTACTTC
TRBJ1-6 TRBV5-1 NA NA CASSPDGGNSPLHF TGCGCCAGCAGCCCGGACGGGGGTAATTCACCCCTCCACTTT
TRBJ1-1 TRBV28 NA NA CASRPMVREAFF TGTGCCAGCAGGCCCATGGTCCGGGAAGCTTTCTTT
TRBJ2-5 TRBV18 NA NA CASSPRDETQYF TGTGCCAGCTCACCACGCGATGAGACCCAGTACTTC
TRBJ2-1 TRBV7-2 few NA CASSLGESSYNEQFF TGTGCCAGCAGCTTGGGGGAGAGCTCCTACAATGAGCAGTTCTTC
TRBJ1-1 TRBV5-1 NA NA CASSLGTGKIRNEAFF TGCGCCAGCAGCTTGGGAACAGGGAAAATTCGTAATGAAGCTTTCTTT
TRBJ1-1 TRBV19 NA NA CASSVQGSEAFF TGTGCCAGTAGTGTACAGGGTTCTGAAGCTTTCTTT
TRBJ2-4 TRBV14 NA NA CASSQVGRIHIQYF TGTGCCAGCAGCCAAGTAGGCAGGATCCACATTCAGTACTTC
TRBJ2-2 TRBV10-3 once NA CAMQGNTGELFF TGTGCCATGCAGGGGAACACCGGGGAGCTGTTTTTT
TRBJ1-2 TRBV29-1 once TRBD1 CSVSSGTALYGYTF TGCAGCGTGTCGTCGGGGACAGCTCTCTATGGCTACACCTTC
TRBJ2-7 TRBV5-1 NA NA CASSLEGGLVDEQYF TGCGCCAGCAGCTTGGAAGGGGGGCTTGTGGACGAGCAGTACTTC
TRBJ1-4 TRBV6-1 NA TRBD1 CASSERSGTGIEKLFF TGTGCCAGCAGCGAAAGGTCCGGGACAGGAATTGAAAAACTGTTTTTT
TRBJ2-7 TRBV7-2 NA NA CASSLVAGTYEQYF TGTGCCAGCAGCTTAGTGGCAGGGACCTACGAGCAGTACTTC
TRBJ2-7 TRBV30 NA TRBD1 CAWSPGTDLEQYF TGTGCCTGGAGTCCCGGGACAGACCTCGAGCAGTACTTC
TRBJ2-7 TRBV7-6 NA TRBD1 CASSNQHRGYYEQYF TGTGCCAGCAGCAATCAACACAGGGGCTACTACGAGCAGTACTTC
TRBJ1-2 TRBV11-2 NA TRBD1 CASSLGVGGGSYGYTF TGTGCCAGCAGCTTAGGGGTAGGGGGCGGAAGCTATGGCTACACCTTC
TRBJ1-2 TRBV6-4 NA NA CASSGSYGYTF TGTGCCAGCAGTGGGAGTTATGGCTACACCTTC
TRBJ1-2 TRBV6-2/TRBV6-3 NA NA CASSGDGGYGYTF TGTGCCAGCAGTGGGGATGGTGGCTATGGCTACACCTTC
TRBJ2-7 TRBV7-8 NA NA CASSLAGAYEQYF TGTGCCAGCAGCTTAGCGGGAGCCTACGAGCAGTACTTC
TRBJ1-1 TRBV7-2 NA NA CASTFRRTGNTEAFF TGTGCCAGCACCTTTAGGAGGACGGGGAACACTGAAGCTTTCTTT
TRBJ2-1 TRBV11-2 NA NA CASSPVGQTRGNEQFF TGTGCCAGCAGCCCCGTCGGTCAGACTAGGGGCAATGAGCAGTTCTTC